Presented here are 18 T cell receptor beta chains from one specimen sequenced in a study of CD8 T cells in Susac syndrome. The RNA, about 0.5 to 1 ug, was put through reverse transcription using random hexamers. In TCRdb, the immunoSEQ multiplex PCR reads were re-called with MiXCR into one record per CDR3 protein. Here the sample spans 140,000 to 150,000 distinct CDR3 sequences, about 95% being singletons. Material: CD4+ T cells from PBMCs. The receptors were gathered from a human donor with multiple sclerosis.

This rearrangement joins TRBV20-1 to TRBJ2-6; 8 nucleotides align to TRBD1. Germline V CDR1 and CDR2: DFQATT, SNEGSKA (reference sequence). With 6 bases clipped from V and 2 bases from J, the junction kept 3 bases outside the gene matches. The CDR3 is 14 residues long. Here the CDR3 DNA reads TGCAGTGCCCAGGACAGGGCTGGGGCCAACGTCCTGACTTTC. It encodes CSAQDRAGANVLTF.

The genes are TRBV2 and TRBJ2-4; TRBD2 matches at 7 bases. This CDR3 spans 13 amino acids. CDR1 and CDR2 (germline): SNHLY, FYNNEI. With 8 bases clipped from V and 6 bases from J, the junction kept 7 bases outside the gene matches. CDR3 sequence (DNA): TGTGCCAGCTCGGCGGGAGTAGGAAACATTCAGTACTTC. The encoded protein is CASSAGVGNIQYF.

This clonotype was seen a single time. The chain links TRBV29-1 to TRBJ1-2, with 7 bases lining up with TRBD1. The ends lost 7 bases at V and 2 bases at J; junction bases unmatched: 1. Germline-derived CDR1 and CDR2 are SQVTM and ANQGSEA. The CDR3 is 11 amino acids. CDR3 protein: CSATGNYGYTF. Here the CDR3 DNA reads TGCAGCGCGACAGGGAACTATGGCTACACCTTC.

The gene calls are TRBV7-8 and TRBJ2-7, with D hard to call. This CDR3 has 13 residues. Germline V lookup: CDR1 SGHVS, CDR2 FQNEAQ. V lost 5 bases to trimming and J lost 0 bases, with 8 bases between them. CDR3 amino acids: CASSSLSSYEQYF. CDR3 DNA: TGTGCCAGCAGCAGCCTAAGCTCCTACGAGCAGTACTTC.

This chain joins TRBV9 and TRBJ2-7; D perhaps matches TRBD1 (5 bases). This CDR3 is built from 14 residues. V dropped 2 bases and J dropped 4 bases, with 13 bases sitting between them. The germline gives CDR1 SGDLS, CDR2 YYNGEE. CDR3 residues: CASSVQGLSYEQYF. Written as DNA, the CDR3 is TGTGCCAGCAGCGTCCAGGGCCTGTCTTACGAGCAGTACTTC.

V gene TRBV4-3 combines with J gene TRBJ2-3; 7 bases agree with TRBD2. CDR1 and CDR2 (germline): LGHNA, YSLEER. The V segment lost 3 bases and the J segment 0 bases; nucleotides outside the gene matches: 6. The CDR3 is made up of 16 amino acids. The CDR3 DNA follows: TGCGCCAGCAGCCACGATACAGCGGGAAGCACAGATACGCAGTATTTT. It yields the protein CASSHDTAGSTDTQYF.

The gene calls are TRBV15 and TRBJ2-6; 11 nucleotides match TRBD1. The J segment lost 2 bases and the V segment lost 4 bases, leaving 7 bases of the junction unmatched. The CDR3 contains 18 residues. Germline V gene lookup returns CDR1 LNHNV and CDR2 YYDKDF (reference sequence). The DNA of the CDR3 is TGTGCCACCAGCATACTAGGACAGGGGGCACCTGGGGCCAACGTCCTGACTTTC. Translated, it gives CATSILGQGAPGANVLTF.

The V gene is TRBV28, the J gene TRBJ1-6; D is undetermined. This CDR3 comprises 12 residues. CDR1 and CDR2 from the germline V gene are MDHEN and SYDVKM. Trimming cost V 6 bases and J 8 bases, with 8 bases left between them. The DNA of the CDR3 is TGTGCCAGCAGCCTGGTTTATTCACCCCTCCACTTT. Its protein product is CASSLVYSPLHF.

The chain is built from TRBV20-1 and TRBJ2-2, with 7 nucleotides matching TRBD1. The CDR3 is 15 residues long. Trimming removed 1 base from V and 0 bases from J; junction bases left unmatched: 2. Germline V gene sequence: CDR1 DFQATT, CDR2 SNEGSKA (reference sequence). Here the CDR3 DNA reads TGCAGTGCTAGAGCCGGGACAGCGAACACCGGGGAGCTGTTTTTT. Translated: CSARAGTANTGELFF.

This clonotype appeared once. The chain joins TRBV20-1 to TRBJ1-5; possibly TRBD1 for D (5 bases). With 3 bases removed from V and 3 bases from J, the gap between germline ends came to 15 bases. Germline CDR1 is DFQATT and CDR2 is SNEGSKA (reference sequence). The CDR3 spans 15 residues. CDR3 coding DNA: TGCAGTGCTAGCACAGGTGGAGGCCCCAATCAGCCCCAGCATTTT. Translation gives CSASTGGGPNQPQHF.

This clonotype showed up just once. Here the CDR3 DNA reads TGTGCCAGCAGCCCCGGGACGGCCCCGTGGGGGACCCAGTACTTC. Residues: CASSPGTAPWGTQYF. The chain recombines TRBV5-6 with TRBJ2-5, with D perhaps TRBD1 or TRBD2 (5 bases each). This CDR3 has 15 amino acids. V lost 4 bases and J lost 7, with 20 bases in between. The germline V gene has CDR1 SGHDT and CDR2 YYEEEE.

This rearrangement joins TRBV19 to TRBJ1-5, with TRBD1 matching over 7 bases. Germline CDR1 is LNHDA and CDR2 is SQIVND (reference sequence). This CDR3 contains 13 residues. The V and J ends lost 3 bases and 5 bases, in that order; junction bases with no gene match: 1. CDR3 sequence: CASSIRGDQPQHF. CDR3 DNA: TGTGCCAGTAGTATCAGGGGGGATCAGCCCCAGCATTTT.

This clonotype is a singleton in its sample. The chain has TRBV20-1 and TRBJ2-3; TRBD2 aligns across 11 bases. Per the germline V gene, CDR1 is DFQATT and CDR2 is SNEGSKA (reference sequence). Losses at the gene ends were 6 bases for V and 1 base for J; bases not matched to a gene: 9. The CDR3 is 16 amino acids. CDR3 in amino acids: CSAAASGGSRTDTQYF. CDR3 sequence (DNA): TGCAGTGCAGCAGCTAGCGGGGGGTCCCGCACAGATACGCAGTATTTT.

In this sample, this clonotype turned up once. V and J are TRBV6-1 and TRBJ1-5; D is undetermined. CDR3 length: 12 amino acids. V lost 2 bases, J lost 7 bases, and 6 bases lay in between. The germline CDR1 and CDR2 sequences are MNHNS and SASEGT. The CDR3 sequence: CASSELRQPQHF. The DNA for the CDR3 is TGTGCCAGCAGTGAACTAAGGCAGCCCCAGCATTTT.

The chain joins TRBV3-1 to TRBJ2-7; D is possibly TRBD1 (6 bases). V was clipped by 1 base and J by 2 bases, with 15 bases between them. The CDR3 runs to 16 residues. CDR1 and CDR2 (germline): LGHDT, YNNKEL (reference sequence). CDR3 coding DNA: TGTGCCAGCAGCCAAGCAATAGGGGGTCTCCCCTACGAGCAGTACTTC. It translates to CASSQAIGGLPYEQYF.

V and J are TRBV2 and TRBJ1-2, with 10 bases identical to TRBD1. Germline V CDR1 and CDR2: SNHLY, FYNNEI. J was trimmed by 7 bases and V by 4 bases; bases with no gene match: 3. The CDR3 consists of 13 residues. The CDR3 DNA sequence: TGTGCCAGCAGTGTCCGGGACAGGGGTGGCTACACCTTC. It encodes CASSVRDRGGYTF.

V is TRBV5-4 and J is TRBJ2-7; TRBD1 agrees at 7 bases. Unmatched junction bases numbered 7, after V lost 4 bases and J lost 3 bases. The V gene's germline CDR1 is SGHNT and CDR2 YYREEE (reference sequence). This CDR3 has 14 amino acids. CDR3 amino acids: CASSVGQARYEQYF. The CDR3 DNA sequence: TGTGCCAGCAGCGTAGGACAGGCGCGCTACGAGCAGTACTTC. Using reference TRBV5-4 and TRBJ2-7 for the parts outside the CDR3, the full variable domain is ETGVTQSPTHLIKTRGQQVTLRCSSQSGHNTVSWYQQALGQGPQFIFQYYREEENGRGNFPPRFSGLQFPNYSSELNVNALELDDSALYLCASSVGQARYEQYFGPGTRLTVT.

The chain combines TRBV7-9 with TRBJ1-2; D is undetermined. Germline V lookup: CDR1 SEHNR, CDR2 FQNEAQ (reference sequence). The CDR3 is 13 amino acids. V dropped 7 bases and J dropped 4 bases, with 13 bases sitting between them. The CDR3 is CASTVIDTYGYTF. CDR3 nucleotide sequence: TGTGCCAGCACAGTGATAGATACCTATGGCTACACCTTC.